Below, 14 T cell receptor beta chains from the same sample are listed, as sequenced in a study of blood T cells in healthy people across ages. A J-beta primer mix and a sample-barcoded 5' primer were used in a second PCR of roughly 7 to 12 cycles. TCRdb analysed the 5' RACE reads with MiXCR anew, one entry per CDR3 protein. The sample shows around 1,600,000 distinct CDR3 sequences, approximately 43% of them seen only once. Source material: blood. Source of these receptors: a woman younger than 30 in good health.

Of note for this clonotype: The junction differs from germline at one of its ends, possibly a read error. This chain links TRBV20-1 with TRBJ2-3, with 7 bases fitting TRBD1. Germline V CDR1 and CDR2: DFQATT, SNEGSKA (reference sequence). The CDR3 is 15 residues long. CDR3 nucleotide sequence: TGCAGTACTAGAGATGGGGACAGTGGCACAGATACGCAGTATTTT. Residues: CSTRDGDSGTDTQYF.

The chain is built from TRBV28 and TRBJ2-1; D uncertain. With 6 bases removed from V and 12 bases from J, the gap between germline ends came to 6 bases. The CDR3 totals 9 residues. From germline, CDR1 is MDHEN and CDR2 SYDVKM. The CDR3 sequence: CASSPRQFF. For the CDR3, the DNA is TGTGCCAGCAGCCCCCGGCAGTTCTTC.

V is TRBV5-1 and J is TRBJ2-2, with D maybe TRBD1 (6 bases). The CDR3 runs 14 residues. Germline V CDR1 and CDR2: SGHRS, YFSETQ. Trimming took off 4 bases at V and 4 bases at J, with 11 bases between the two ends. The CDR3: CASSVTGSTGELFF. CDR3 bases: TGCGCCAGCAGCGTTACAGGGAGCACCGGGGAGCTGTTTTTT. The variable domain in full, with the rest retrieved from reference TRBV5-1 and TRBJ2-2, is KAGVTQTPRYLIKTRGQQVTLSCSPISGHRSVSWYQQTPGQGLQFLFEYFSETQRNKGNFPGRFSGRQFSNSRSEMNVSTLELGDSALYLCASSVTGSTGELFFGEGSRLTVL.

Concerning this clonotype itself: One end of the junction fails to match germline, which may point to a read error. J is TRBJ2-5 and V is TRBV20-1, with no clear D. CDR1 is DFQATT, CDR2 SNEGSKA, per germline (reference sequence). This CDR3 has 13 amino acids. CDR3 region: CSAREGFEETKYF. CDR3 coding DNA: TGCAGTGCTAGAGAAGGCTTTGAAGAGACCAAGTACTTC.

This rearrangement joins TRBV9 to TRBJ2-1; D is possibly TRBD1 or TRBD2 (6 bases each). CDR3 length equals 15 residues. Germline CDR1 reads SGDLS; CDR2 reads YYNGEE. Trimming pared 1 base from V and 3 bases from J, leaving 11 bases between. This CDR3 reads CASSVRGVDYNEQFF. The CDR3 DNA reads TGTGCCAGCAGCGTAAGGGGGGTAGACTACAATGAGCAGTTCTTC.

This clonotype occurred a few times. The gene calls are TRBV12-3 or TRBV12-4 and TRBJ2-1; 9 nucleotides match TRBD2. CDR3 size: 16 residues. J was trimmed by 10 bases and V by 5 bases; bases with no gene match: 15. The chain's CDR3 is CASSPAGSGRYLEQFF. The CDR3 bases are TGTGCCAGCAGTCCTGCAGGAAGCGGGAGGTATTTAGAGCAGTTCTTC.

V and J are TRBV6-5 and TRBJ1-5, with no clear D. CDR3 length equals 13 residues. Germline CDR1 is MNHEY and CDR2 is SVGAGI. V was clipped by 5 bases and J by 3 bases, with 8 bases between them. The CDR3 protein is CASSNMNNQPQHF. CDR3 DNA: TGTGCCAGCAGTAATATGAACAATCAGCCCCAGCATTTT.

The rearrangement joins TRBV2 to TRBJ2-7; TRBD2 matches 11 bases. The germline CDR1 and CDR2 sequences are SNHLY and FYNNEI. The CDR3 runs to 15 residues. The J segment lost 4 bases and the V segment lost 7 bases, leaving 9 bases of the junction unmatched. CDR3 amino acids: CASNPPTSGGYEQYF. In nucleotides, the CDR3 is TGTGCCAGCAACCCCCCCACTAGCGGGGGTTACGAGCAGTACTTC.

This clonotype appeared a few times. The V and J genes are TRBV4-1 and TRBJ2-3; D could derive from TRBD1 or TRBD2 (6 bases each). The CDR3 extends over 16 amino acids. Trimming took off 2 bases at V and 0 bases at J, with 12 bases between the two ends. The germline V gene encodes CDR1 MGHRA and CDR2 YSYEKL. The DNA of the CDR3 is TGCGCCAGCAGCCAAACGGGGGCGCCTAGCACAGATACGCAGTATTTT. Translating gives CASSQTGAPSTDTQYF.

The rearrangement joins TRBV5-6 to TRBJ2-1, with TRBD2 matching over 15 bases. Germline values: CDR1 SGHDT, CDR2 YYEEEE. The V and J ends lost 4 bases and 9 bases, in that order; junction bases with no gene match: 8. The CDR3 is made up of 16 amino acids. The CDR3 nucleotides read TGTGCCAGCAGCGGGGGACTAGCGGGAGGAAGGAGTGAGCAGTTCTTC. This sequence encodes CASSGGLAGGRSEQFF.

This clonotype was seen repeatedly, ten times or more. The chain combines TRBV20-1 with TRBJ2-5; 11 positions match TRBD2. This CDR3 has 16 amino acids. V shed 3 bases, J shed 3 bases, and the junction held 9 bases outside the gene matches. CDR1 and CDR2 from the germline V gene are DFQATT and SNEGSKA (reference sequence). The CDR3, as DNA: TGCAGTGCTAGTTCCGGGACTAGCGGAGGAAAAGAGACCCAGTACTTC. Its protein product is CSASSGTSGGKETQYF.

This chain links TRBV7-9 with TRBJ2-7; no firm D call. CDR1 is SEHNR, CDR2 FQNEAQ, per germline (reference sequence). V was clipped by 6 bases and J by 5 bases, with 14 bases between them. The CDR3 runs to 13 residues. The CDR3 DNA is TGTGCCAGCAGGCGGAACGGGCCCCACGAGCAGTACTTC. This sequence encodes CASRRNGPHEQYF.

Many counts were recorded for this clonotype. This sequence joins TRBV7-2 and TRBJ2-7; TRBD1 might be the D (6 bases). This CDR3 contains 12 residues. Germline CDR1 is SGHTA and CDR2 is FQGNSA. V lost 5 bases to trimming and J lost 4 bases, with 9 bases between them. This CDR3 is CASSATGYEQYF. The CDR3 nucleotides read TGTGCCAGCAGCGCTACAGGGTACGAGCAGTACTTC.

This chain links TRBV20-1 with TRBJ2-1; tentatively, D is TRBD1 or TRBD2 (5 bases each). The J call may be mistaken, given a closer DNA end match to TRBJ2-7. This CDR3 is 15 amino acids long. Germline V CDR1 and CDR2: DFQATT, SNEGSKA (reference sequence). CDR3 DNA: TGCAGTGCTAGAGTGCCGGGGTGGACAATCAATGAGCAGTACTTC. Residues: CSARVPGWTINEQYF.